Here is one T cell receptor (beta chain) with its context. This specimen belongs to a study of regulatory T cells in long-lasting Graves disease. Time point of the sample: newly diagnosed GD, antithyroid drugs for less than 3 months. Following extraction of RNA from PBMCs, that RNA was used to make the TCR library. It was by American Thyroid Association guidelines that Graves' disease was diagnosed. In building TCR beta libraries, iRepertoire HTBI primers were used together with Arm-PCR of CDR3 regions. TCRdb ran MiXCR on the multiplex PCR reads and lists one entry per CDR3 protein. Seen here are approximately 400,000 distinct CDR3 sequences, about 10% observed once, and the top ten hold over 15%. This same sample was also part of a study on T cells in Graves' hyperthyroidism and ophthalmopathy. That source adds: The TCR CDR3 was amplified in a first-round RT-PCR using the HTBI primer set. Ophthalmopathy was identified by the model a median around 6 months ahead of onset.

The TCR was taken from a woman aged 18-30 years with Graves disease. Source: peripheral blood mononuclear cells (PBMCs), taken at new diagnosis, from a patient treated with antithyroid drugs.

The CDR3 is CASSLGRDHGYTF. Here the CDR3 DNA reads TGTGCCAGCTCCTTGGGACGGGACCATGGCTACACCTTC. This rearrangement joins TRBV6-1 to TRBJ1-2, with TRBD1 as a possible D gene (5 bases). V gave up 8 bases and J gave up 6 bases, with 16 bases separating them. The CDR3 sequence is 13 residues long. Germline lookup yields CDR1 MNHNS and CDR2 SASEGT.